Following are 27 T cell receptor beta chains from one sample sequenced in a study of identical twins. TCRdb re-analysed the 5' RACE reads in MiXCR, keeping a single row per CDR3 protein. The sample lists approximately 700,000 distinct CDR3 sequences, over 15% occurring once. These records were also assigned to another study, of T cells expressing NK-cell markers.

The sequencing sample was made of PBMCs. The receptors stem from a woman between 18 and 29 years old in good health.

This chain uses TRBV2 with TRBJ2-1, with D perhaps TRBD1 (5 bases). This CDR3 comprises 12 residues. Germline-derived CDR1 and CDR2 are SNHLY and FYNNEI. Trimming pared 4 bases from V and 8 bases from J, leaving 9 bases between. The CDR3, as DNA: TGTGCCAGCAGTGCCTGGGGCGATGAGCAGTTCTTC. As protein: CASSAWGDEQFF.

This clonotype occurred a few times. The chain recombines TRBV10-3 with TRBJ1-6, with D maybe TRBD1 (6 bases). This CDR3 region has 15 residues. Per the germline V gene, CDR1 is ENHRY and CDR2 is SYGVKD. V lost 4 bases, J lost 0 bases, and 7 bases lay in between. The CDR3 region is CAISGGRSYNSPLHF. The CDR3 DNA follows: TGTGCCATCAGTGGGGGGCGCTCCTATAATTCACCCCTCCACTTT.

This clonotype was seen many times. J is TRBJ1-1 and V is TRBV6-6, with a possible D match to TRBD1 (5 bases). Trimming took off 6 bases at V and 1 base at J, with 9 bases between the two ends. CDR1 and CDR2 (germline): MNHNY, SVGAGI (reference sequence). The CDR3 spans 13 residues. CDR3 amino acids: CASSQGENTEAFF. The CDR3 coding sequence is TGTGCCAGCAGCCAAGGGGAGAACACTGAAGCTTTCTTT.

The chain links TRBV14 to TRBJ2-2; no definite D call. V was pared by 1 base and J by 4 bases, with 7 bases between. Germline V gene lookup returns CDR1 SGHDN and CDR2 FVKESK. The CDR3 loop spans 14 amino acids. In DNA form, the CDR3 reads TGTGCCAGCAGCCAAGCTTACTTCACCGGGGAGCTGTTTTTT. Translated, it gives CASSQAYFTGELFF.

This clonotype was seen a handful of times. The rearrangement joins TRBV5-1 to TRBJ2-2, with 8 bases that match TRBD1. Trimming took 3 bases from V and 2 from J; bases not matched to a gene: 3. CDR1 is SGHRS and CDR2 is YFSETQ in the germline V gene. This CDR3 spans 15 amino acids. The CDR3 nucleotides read TGCGCCAGCAGCTGGACAGGGCCTAACACCGGGGAGCTGTTTTTT. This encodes CASSWTGPNTGELFF.

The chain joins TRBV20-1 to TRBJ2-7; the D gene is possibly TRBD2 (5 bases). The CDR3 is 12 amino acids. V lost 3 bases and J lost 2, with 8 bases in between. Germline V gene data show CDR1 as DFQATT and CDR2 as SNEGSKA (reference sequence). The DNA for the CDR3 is TGCAGTGCTAGGACGGGGACCTACGAGCAGTACTTC. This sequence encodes CSARTGTYEQYF.

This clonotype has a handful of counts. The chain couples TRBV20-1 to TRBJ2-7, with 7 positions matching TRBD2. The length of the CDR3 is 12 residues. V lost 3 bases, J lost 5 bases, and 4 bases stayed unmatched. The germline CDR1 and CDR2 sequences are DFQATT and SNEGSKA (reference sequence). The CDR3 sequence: CSASWLADEQYF. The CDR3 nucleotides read TGCAGTGCTAGCTGGCTAGCGGACGAGCAGTACTTC.

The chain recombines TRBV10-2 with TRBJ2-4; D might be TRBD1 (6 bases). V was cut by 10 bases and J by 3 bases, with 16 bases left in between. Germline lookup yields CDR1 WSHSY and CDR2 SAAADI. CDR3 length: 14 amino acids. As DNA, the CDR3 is TGCGCCACAATCCAGGGGTACGACAAAAACATTCAGTACTTC. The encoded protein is CATIQGYDKNIQYF.

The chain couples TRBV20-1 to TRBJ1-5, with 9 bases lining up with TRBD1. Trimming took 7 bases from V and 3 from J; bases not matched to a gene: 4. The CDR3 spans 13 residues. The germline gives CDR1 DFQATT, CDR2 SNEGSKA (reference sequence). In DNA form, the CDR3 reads TGCAGTGGCCGGGACAGGGCCAATCAGCCCCAGCATTTT. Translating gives CSGRDRANQPQHF.

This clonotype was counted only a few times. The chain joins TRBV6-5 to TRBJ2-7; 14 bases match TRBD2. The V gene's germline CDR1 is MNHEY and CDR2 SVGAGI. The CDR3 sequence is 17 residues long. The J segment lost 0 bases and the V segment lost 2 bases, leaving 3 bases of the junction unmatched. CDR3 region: CASSYDGTSGSSYEQYF. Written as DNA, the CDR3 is TGTGCCAGCAGTTACGACGGGACTAGCGGGAGCTCCTACGAGCAGTACTTC.

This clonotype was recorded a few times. The CDR3 DNA is TGCGCCAGCAGCTTGGCCCCCGGAGGCGGATCCTACGAGCAGTACTTC. Protein product: CASSLAPGGGSYEQYF. This chain uses TRBV5-1 with TRBJ2-7, with TRBD2 as a possible D gene (5 bases). Trimming shortened V by 0 bases and J by 1 base, and 14 bases separated the two germline ends. This CDR3 contains 16 residues. Germline V gene data show CDR1 as SGHRS and CDR2 as YFSETQ.

CDR3 DNA sequence: TGTGCCAGCAGGGAACTAGCGGGAGGGCCCAGGACCGGGGAGCTGTTTTTT. Amino acids: CASRELAGGPRTGELFF. The rearrangement joins TRBV12-3 or TRBV12-4 to TRBJ2-2; 13 bases align to TRBD2. J lost 5 bases, V lost 6 bases, and 9 bases had no gene match. There are 17 residues in the CDR3.

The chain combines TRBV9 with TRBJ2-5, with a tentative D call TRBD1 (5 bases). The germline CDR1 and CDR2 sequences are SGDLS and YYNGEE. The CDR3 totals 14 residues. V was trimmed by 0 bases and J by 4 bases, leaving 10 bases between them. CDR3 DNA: TGTGCCAGCAGCGTAGGTCAGGGAATAGAGACCCAGTACTTC. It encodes CASSVGQGIETQYF.

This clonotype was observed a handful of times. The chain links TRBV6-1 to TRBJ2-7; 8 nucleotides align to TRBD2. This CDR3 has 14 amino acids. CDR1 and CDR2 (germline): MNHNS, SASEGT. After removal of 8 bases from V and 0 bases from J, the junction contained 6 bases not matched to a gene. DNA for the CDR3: TGTGCCAGCGTGGGCGGGGGGCACTCCTACGAGCAGTACTTC. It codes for CASVGGGHSYEQYF.

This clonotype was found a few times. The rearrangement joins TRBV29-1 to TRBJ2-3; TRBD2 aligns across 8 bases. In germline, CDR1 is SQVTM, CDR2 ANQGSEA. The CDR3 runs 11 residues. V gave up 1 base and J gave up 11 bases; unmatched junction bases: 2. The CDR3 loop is CSVEVAGMQYF. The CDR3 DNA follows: TGCAGCGTTGAAGTAGCGGGGATGCAGTATTTT.

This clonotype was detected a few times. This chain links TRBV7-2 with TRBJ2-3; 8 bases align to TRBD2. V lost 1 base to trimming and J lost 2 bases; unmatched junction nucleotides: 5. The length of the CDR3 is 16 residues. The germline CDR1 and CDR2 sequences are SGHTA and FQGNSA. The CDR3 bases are TGTGCCAGCAGCTTAGTTGCGGGGGGATACACAGATACGCAGTATTTT. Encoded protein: CASSLVAGGYTDTQYF.

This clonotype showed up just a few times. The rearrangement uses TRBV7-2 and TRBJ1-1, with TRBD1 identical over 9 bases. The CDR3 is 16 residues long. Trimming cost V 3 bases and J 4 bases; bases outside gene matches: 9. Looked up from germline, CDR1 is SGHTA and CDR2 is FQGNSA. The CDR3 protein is CASSFQGQGLGTEAFF. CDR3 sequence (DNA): TGTGCCAGCAGCTTTCAGGGACAGGGATTGGGCACTGAAGCTTTCTTT.

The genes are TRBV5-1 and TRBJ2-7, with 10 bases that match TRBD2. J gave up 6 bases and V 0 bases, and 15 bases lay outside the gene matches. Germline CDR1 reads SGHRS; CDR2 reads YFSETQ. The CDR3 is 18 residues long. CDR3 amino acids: CASSLAERVLAGVSEQYF. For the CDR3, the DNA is TGCGCCAGCAGCTTGGCCGAGAGGGTGCTAGCGGGAGTCTCCGAGCAGTACTTC.

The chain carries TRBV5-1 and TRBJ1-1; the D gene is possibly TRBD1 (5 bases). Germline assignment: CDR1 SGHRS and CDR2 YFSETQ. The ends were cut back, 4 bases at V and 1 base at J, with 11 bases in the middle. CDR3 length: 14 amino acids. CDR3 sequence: CASSTDIGNTEAFF. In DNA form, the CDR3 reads TGCGCCAGCAGCACGGACATTGGGAACACTGAAGCTTTCTTT. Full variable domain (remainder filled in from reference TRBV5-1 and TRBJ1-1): KAGVTQTPRYLIKTRGQQVTLSCSPISGHRSVSWYQQTPGQGLQFLFEYFSETQRNKGNFPGRFSGRQFSNSRSEMNVSTLELGDSALYLCASSTDIGNTEAFFGQGTRLTVV.

The CDR3 spells CASRRGRWAYEQYF. The DNA for the CDR3 is TGTGCCAGCAGACGAGGGAGGTGGGCCTACGAGCAGTACTTC. V gene TRBV6-1 combines with J gene TRBJ2-7; D is perhaps TRBD2 (6 bases). This CDR3 is built from 14 residues. V lost 6 bases and J 2 bases, leaving 14 bases between the germline ends. Germline V gene sequence: CDR1 MNHNS, CDR2 SASEGT.

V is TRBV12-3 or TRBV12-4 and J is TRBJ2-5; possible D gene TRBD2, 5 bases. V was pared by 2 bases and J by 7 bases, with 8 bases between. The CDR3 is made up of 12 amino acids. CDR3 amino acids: CASSLIRGTQYF. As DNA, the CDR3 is TGTGCCAGCAGTTTAATCCGGGGGACCCAGTACTTC.

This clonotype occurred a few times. DNA for the CDR3: TGCGCCAGCAGCTTGAGGACAGTCGAAAATGCGCAGTATTTT. Residues: CASSLRTVENAQYF. The chain links TRBV5-1 to TRBJ2-3, with D maybe TRBD1 (6 bases). Germline CDR1 reads SGHRS; CDR2 reads YFSETQ. CDR3 length: 14 residues. The V gene lost 1 base and the J gene lost 10 bases, with 16 bases spanning the gap.

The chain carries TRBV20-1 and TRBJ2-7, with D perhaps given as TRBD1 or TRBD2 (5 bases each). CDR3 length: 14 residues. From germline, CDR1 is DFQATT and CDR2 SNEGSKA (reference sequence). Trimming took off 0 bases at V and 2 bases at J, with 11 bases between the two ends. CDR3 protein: CSARDGTETYEQYF. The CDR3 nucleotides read TGCAGTGCTAGAGATGGGACGGAAACCTACGAGCAGTACTTC.

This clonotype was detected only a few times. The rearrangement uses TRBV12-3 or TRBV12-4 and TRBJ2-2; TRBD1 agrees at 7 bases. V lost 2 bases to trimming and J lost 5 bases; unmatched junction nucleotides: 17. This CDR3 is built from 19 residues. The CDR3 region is CASSLRGGQSSTGTGELFF. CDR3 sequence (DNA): TGTGCCAGCAGTTTAAGAGGGGGACAGTCCAGTACGGGAACCGGGGAGCTGTTTTTT.

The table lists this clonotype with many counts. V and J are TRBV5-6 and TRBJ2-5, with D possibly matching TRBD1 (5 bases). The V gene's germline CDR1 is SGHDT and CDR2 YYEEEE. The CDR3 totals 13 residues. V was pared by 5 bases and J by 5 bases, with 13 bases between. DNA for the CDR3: TGTGCCAGCAGTCCAGGGTCAAGGGAGACCCAGTACTTC. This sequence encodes CASSPGSRETQYF.

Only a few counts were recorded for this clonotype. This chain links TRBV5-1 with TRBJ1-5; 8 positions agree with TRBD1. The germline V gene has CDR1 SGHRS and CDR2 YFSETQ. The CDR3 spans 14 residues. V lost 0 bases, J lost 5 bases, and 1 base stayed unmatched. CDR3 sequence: CASSLGDRYQPQHF. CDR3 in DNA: TGCGCCAGCAGCTTGGGGGACAGGTATCAGCCCCAGCATTTT.

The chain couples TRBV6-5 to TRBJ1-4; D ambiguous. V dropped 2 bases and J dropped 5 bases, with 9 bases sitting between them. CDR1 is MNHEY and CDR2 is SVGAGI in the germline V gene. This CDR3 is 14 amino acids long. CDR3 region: CASSYPRVNEKLFF. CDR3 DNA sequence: TGTGCCAGCAGTTACCCGCGGGTCAATGAAAAACTGTTTTTT.